Listed below are T cell receptor beta chains from one sample, sequenced in a study of T cell responses to AZD1222 COVID-19 vaccine. Sequencing used immunoSEQ multiplex PCR; TCRdb keeps in-frame clones, though not all of them. The table includes about 120,000 clones, around 90% detected once. Here the sequenced sample was peripheral blood, taken 28 days after the second AZD1222 dose. These receptors all stem from an adult who received the AZD1222 COVID-19 vaccine. CDR3s include the opening cysteine and the closing phenylalanine or tryptophan. Fields, in order: CDR3 protein, CDR3 DNA, V gene, D gene, J gene, clone size. The D gene is left open where the match is weak. The size entry is marked missing in some rows and otherwise reads once, few, many or a size class.

CDR3: CASSYRDWGSPLHF
DNA: TGTGCCAGCAGTTACCGGGACTGGGGTTCACCCCTCCACTTT
V: TRBV6-5
D: .
J: TRBJ1-6
size: .

CDR3: CASSIGRLYQPQHF
DNA: TGTGCCAGTAGTATAGGCAGGCTATATCAGCCCCAGCATTTT
V: TRBV19
D: .
J: TRBJ1-5
size: .

CDR3: CASSQVSTYGYTF
DNA: TGTGCCAGCAGCCAGGTATCGACCTATGGCTACACCTTC
V: TRBV3-1/TRBV3-2
D: .
J: TRBJ1-2
size: once

CDR3: CASSPRDSHMNTEAFF
DNA: TGTGCCAGCAGCCCAAGAGACAGTCACATGAACACTGAAGCTTTCTTT
V: TRBV3-1/TRBV3-2
D: .
J: TRBJ1-1
size: .

CDR3: CASSSGLAANTGELFF
DNA: TGTGCCAGCAGCTCCGGACTAGCGGCGAACACCGGGGAGCTGTTTTTT
V: TRBV5-4
D: TRBD2
J: TRBJ2-2
size: .

CDR3: CASSALLADGYNEQFF
DNA: TGTGCCAGTAGTGCCCTACTAGCCGACGGATACAATGAGCAGTTCTTC
V: TRBV19
D: .
J: TRBJ2-1
size: once

CDR3: CASSQAMTGDGYGYTF
DNA: TGCGCCAGCAGCCAAGCAATGACAGGGGACGGCTATGGCTACACCTTC
V: TRBV4-1
D: TRBD1
J: TRBJ1-2
size: .

CDR3: CASSDPQGGNYGYTF
DNA: TGCGCCAGCAGTGACCCCCAGGGGGGAAATTATGGCTACACCTTC
V: TRBV10-2
D: TRBD1
J: TRBJ1-2
size: .

CDR3: CACGSAEAFF
DNA: TGTGCCTGCGGGTCGGCTGAAGCTTTCTTT
V: TRBV30
D: .
J: TRBJ1-1
size: .

CDR3: CASSYSPASSYEQYF
DNA: TGTGCCAGCAGTTACTCGCCAGCCAGCTCCTACGAGCAGTACTTC
V: TRBV6-2/TRBV6-3
D: .
J: TRBJ2-7
size: .

CDR3: CASSQDTGGRTHF
DNA: TGTGCCAGCAGCCAAGATACCGGGGGAAGAACGCATTTT
V: TRBV3-1/TRBV3-2
D: .
J: TRBJ1-3
size: .

CDR3: CASSLLGQDNQPQHF
DNA: TGCGCCAGCAGCTTGTTGGGACAGGACAATCAGCCCCAGCATTTT
V: TRBV5-1
D: TRBD1
J: TRBJ1-5
size: .

CDR3: CAITATSQDNEQFF
DNA: TGTGCCATCACCGCGACTAGCCAGGACAATGAGCAGTTCTTC
V: TRBV10-3
D: TRBD2
J: TRBJ2-1
size: .

CDR3: CASSQGGQGTDTQYF
DNA: TGTGCCAGCAGCCAAGGAGGACAGGGCACAGATACGCAGTATTTT
V: TRBV4-2
D: TRBD1
J: TRBJ2-3
size: .

CDR3: CASSWKFAGDGGYTEAFF
DNA: TGCGCCAGCAGCTGGAAGTTTGCAGGGGATGGAGGATACACTGAAGCTTTCTTT
V: TRBV5-1
D: .
J: TRBJ1-1
size: .

CDR3: CASSHTTGRSGTQYF
DNA: TGTGCCAGCTCACACACAACAGGGCGGTCGGGGACCCAGTACTTC
V: TRBV18
D: .
J: TRBJ2-5
size: .

CDR3: CASSLGEVLTKNIQYF
DNA: TGCGCCAGCAGCTTGGGTGAGGTTTTGACCAAAAACATTCAGTACTTC
V: TRBV5-1
D: .
J: TRBJ2-4
size: .

CDR3: CASSEGLVETQYF
DNA: TGTGCCAGCAGTGAGGGACTAGTAGAGACCCAGTACTTC
V: TRBV2
D: TRBD2
J: TRBJ2-5
size: .

CDR3: CASSGYTF
DNA: TGTGCCAGCAGCGGCTACACCTTC
V: TRBV7-9
D: .
J: TRBJ1-2
size: .

CDR3: CASRPGVSNQPQHF
DNA: TGTGCCAGCAGACCAGGGGTTAGCAATCAGCCCCAGCATTTT
V: TRBV6-6
D: .
J: TRBJ1-5
size: .

CDR3: CARSLGELAGGQETQYF
DNA: TGTGCCAGAAGCTTGGGCGAGCTAGCGGGGGGACAAGAGACCCAGTACTTC
V: TRBV5-3
D: TRBD2
J: TRBJ2-5
size: .

CDR3: CASSQGGASEKLFF
DNA: TGTGCCAGCAGCCAAGGGGGGGCGAGTGAAAAACTGTTTTTT
V: TRBV6-5
D: .
J: TRBJ1-4
size: .

CDR3: CASSYGGSEKLFF
DNA: TGTGCCAGCAGTTACGGGGGGAGTGAAAAACTGTTTTTT
V: TRBV6-5
D: .
J: TRBJ1-4
size: .

CDR3: CASSKEARRGYGSYNEQFF
DNA: TGTGCCAGCAGCAAAGAAGCCCGGAGGGGCTATGGCTCCTACAATGAGCAGTTCTTC
V: TRBV21-1
D: .
J: TRBJ2-1
size: .

CDR3: CASSFSSTDTQYF
DNA: TGTGCCAGCAGCTTCTCCAGCACAGATACGCAGTATTTT
V: TRBV7-9
D: .
J: TRBJ2-3
size: .

CDR3: CASSLFLNYGYTF
DNA: TGCGCCAGCAGCTTGTTCCTTAACTATGGCTACACCTTC
V: TRBV5-1
D: .
J: TRBJ1-2
size: .

CDR3: CASSLGREGSNSPLHF
DNA: TGTGCCAGCTCACTAGGGCGGGAGGGCAGTAATTCACCCCTCCACTTT
V: TRBV18
D: .
J: TRBJ1-6
size: .

CDR3: CASSILSGNTIYF
DNA: TGTGCCAGTAGTATCCTCTCTGGAAACACCATATATTTT
V: TRBV19
D: .
J: TRBJ1-3
size: .

CDR3: CASSGGLMSSYEQYF
DNA: TGTGCCAGCAGCGGGGGACTTATGAGTTCCTACGAGCAGTACTTC
V: TRBV28
D: .
J: TRBJ2-7
size: .

CDR3: CASSPLLNTGELFF
DNA: TGCGCCAGCAGCCCCCTACTAAACACCGGGGAGCTGTTTTTT
V: TRBV4-1
D: .
J: TRBJ2-2
size: .

CDR3: CAISLSGETQYF
DNA: TGTGCCATCAGCCTCAGTGGCGAGACCCAGTACTTC
V: TRBV10-3
D: .
J: TRBJ2-5
size: .

CDR3: CASSPGPNYGYTF
DNA: TGTGCCAGCTCACCCGGGCCCAACTATGGCTACACCTTC
V: TRBV18
D: .
J: TRBJ1-2
size: .

CDR3: CASSAAGANYGYTF
DNA: TGTGCCAGCAGCGCGGCGGGGGCTAACTATGGCTACACCTTC
V: TRBV5-4
D: .
J: TRBJ1-2
size: .

CDR3: CASIPSLGEIGYTF
DNA: TGCGCCAGCATCCCCTCCCTAGGGGAGATTGGCTACACCTTC
V: TRBV4-3
D: .
J: TRBJ1-2
size: few

CDR3: CASSFSRDTEAFF
DNA: TGTGCCAGCAGTTTTTCCCGAGACACTGAAGCTTTCTTT
V: TRBV27
D: .
J: TRBJ1-1
size: .

CDR3: CASNTADTEAFF
DNA: TGTGCCAGCAATACAGCGGATACAGAAGCTTTCTTT
V: TRBV25-1
D: .
J: TRBJ1-1
size: .

CDR3: CASSSGTSGYEQYF
DNA: TGTGCCAGCAGTTCCGGGACTAGCGGTTACGAGCAGTACTTC
V: TRBV7-2
D: TRBD2
J: TRBJ2-7
size: .

CDR3: CASSQGGMNTEAFF
DNA: TGTGCCAGCAGCCAAGGAGGGATGAACACTGAAGCTTTCTTT
V: TRBV3-1/TRBV3-2
D: .
J: TRBJ1-1
size: .

CDR3: CASSLSRLAGGFETQYF
DNA: TGTGCCAGCAGCTTGAGTAGACTAGCGGGGGGATTTGAGACCCAGTACTTC
V: TRBV11-2
D: TRBD2
J: TRBJ2-5
size: .

CDR3: CASIPLAGGLYNEQFF
DNA: TGTGCCAGCATCCCCTTAGCGGGGGGGCTCTACAATGAGCAGTTCTTC
V: TRBV6-2/TRBV6-3
D: TRBD2
J: TRBJ2-1
size: .

CDR3: CASSRQGAGNTEAFF
DNA: TGTGCCAGCAGCCGACAGGGGGCCGGGAACACTGAAGCTTTCTTT
V: TRBV3-1/TRBV3-2
D: TRBD1
J: TRBJ1-1
size: .

CDR3: CATATGRLAPLHF
DNA: TGTGCCACCGCCACAGGTCGTTTGGCACCCCTCCACTTT
V: TRBV30
D: .
J: TRBJ1-6
size: .

CDR3: CASSRFSGGETQYF
DNA: TGCGCCAGCAGCCGATTTAGCGGGGGGGAGACCCAGTACTTC
V: TRBV5-1
D: TRBD2
J: TRBJ2-5
size: .

CDR3: CASSPKTTAGGEKLFF
DNA: TGCGCCAGCAGCCCGAAAACTACCGCCGGGGGTGAAAAACTGTTTTTT
V: TRBV4-1
D: .
J: TRBJ1-4
size: .

CDR3: CASSRDIGVYTGELFF
DNA: TGTGCCAGCAGTCGAGACATAGGAGTGTACACCGGGGAGCTGTTTTTT
V: TRBV6-6
D: .
J: TRBJ2-2
size: .

CDR3: CASSLGRGGYEQYF
DNA: TGTGCCAGCAGCTTAGGACGGGGAGGATACGAGCAGTACTTC
V: TRBV7-8
D: .
J: TRBJ2-7
size: .

CDR3: CASSEPRLAHNF
DNA: TGTGCCAGCAGTGAACCACGACTAGCCCACAACTTC
V: TRBV6-1
D: TRBD2
J: TRBJ2-4
size: .

CDR3: CASSLTGQGSYEQYF
DNA: TGTGCCAGCAGCTTAACGGGACAGGGTTCCTACGAGCAGTACTTC
V: TRBV7-9
D: TRBD1
J: TRBJ2-7
size: .

CDR3: CASSYGRHQETQYF
DNA: TGTGCCAGCAGTTACGGGAGACACCAAGAGACCCAGTACTTC
V: TRBV6-6
D: .
J: TRBJ2-5
size: .

CDR3: CASASGVQPQHF
DNA: TGTGCCAGCGCCAGCGGGGTTCAGCCCCAGCATTTT
V: TRBV7-9
D: .
J: TRBJ1-5
size: once

CDR3: CASSSNRYNEQFF
DNA: TGTGCCAGCAGCTCGAACCGGTACAATGAGCAGTTCTTC
V: TRBV7-9
D: .
J: TRBJ2-1
size: once

CDR3: CASSEQRLAGRYEQYF
DNA: TGTGCCAGCAGTGAACAGCGACTAGCGGGGCGCTACGAGCAGTACTTC
V: TRBV2
D: TRBD2
J: TRBJ2-7
size: .

CDR3: CSGARALNTEAFF
DNA: TGCAGCGGCGCACGGGCCCTGAACACTGAAGCTTTCTTT
V: TRBV29-1
D: .
J: TRBJ1-1
size: .

CDR3: CASSFPGIPLLNTEAFF
DNA: TGTGCCAGCAGCTTTCCGGGAATCCCCCTTCTGAACACTGAAGCTTTCTTT
V: TRBV5-6
D: .
J: TRBJ1-1
size: .

CDR3: CASSLFGRTSGVPQETQYF
DNA: TGTGCCAGCAGTTTATTTGGAAGGACTAGCGGGGTTCCTCAAGAGACCCAGTACTTC
V: TRBV28
D: TRBD2
J: TRBJ2-5
size: .